This is a list of T cell receptor beta chains from one sample in a study of cytomegalovirus exposure and HLA in healthy donors. The data were produced by immunoSEQ multiplex PCR, yet TCRdb's version contains in-frame clones alone and is incomplete. There are some 140,000 clones in the sample; 79% occur only once, and about 0.91% lies in the top ten. Input material: PBMCs. Receptors originate from a man in his late teens or twenties in good health and CMV-seronegative. CDR3s include the opening cysteine and the closing phenylalanine or tryptophan. The D gene is left open where the match is weak. The size of a clone is reported for some rows only, either as once, few or many, or as a class for expanded clones.

abundance	j_gene	v_gene	d_gene	CDR3aa	CDR3nt
.	TRBJ1-5	TRBV30	.	CAWSAGHAELNQPQHF	TGTGCCTGGAGTGCGGGACACGCGGAATTAAATCAGCCCCAGCATTTT
.	TRBJ2-5	TRBV6-1	.	CASSDQGETQYF	TGTGCCAGCAGTGACCAGGGAGAGACCCAGTACTTC
.	TRBJ2-6	TRBV5-1	TRBD2	CASSHRGGPQPSGANVLTF	TGCGCCAGCAGCCACCGGGGGGGACCTCAACCGTCTGGGGCCAACGTCCTGACTTTC
few	TRBJ1-5	TRBV5-1	TRBD1	CASSPDRGGQPQHF	TGCGCCAGCAGCCCGGACAGGGGTGGTCAGCCCCAGCATTTT
.	TRBJ1-2	TRBV6-6	.	CASSNPNLHGYTF	TGTGCCAGCAGTAACCCTAACTTGCACGGCTACACCTTC
.	TRBJ1-1	TRBV4-2	.	CASSQDAGAGTEAFF	TGTGCCAGCAGCCAAGATGCGGGGGCGGGCACTGAAGCTTTCTTT
once	TRBJ1-1	TRBV5-5	.	CASSLRGGTEAFF	TGTGCCAGCAGCTTGAGAGGGGGCACTGAAGCTTTCTTT
few	TRBJ2-7	TRBV2	TRBD1	CASSDPGQPFNEQYF	TGTGCCAGCAGTGACCCGGGACAGCCATTTAACGAGCAGTACTTC
.	TRBJ2-5	TRBV6-1	.	CASRAPGRQETQYF	TGTGCCAGCAGGGCCCCAGGGAGGCAAGAGACCCAGTACTTC
.	TRBJ2-7	TRBV6-1	.	CASSGGTGAYEQYF	TGTGCCAGCAGTGGGGGTACCGGGGCCTACGAGCAGTACTTC
.	TRBJ1-2	TRBV4-2	.	CASSQDLGAADGYTF	TGTGCCAGCAGCCAAGATTTGGGGGCCGCTGATGGCTACACCTTC
medium-sized	TRBJ1-5	TRBV19	.	CASSRAYSNQPQHF	TGTGCCAGTAGTAGAGCTTATAGCAATCAGCCCCAGCATTTT
.	TRBJ1-2	TRBV6-4	TRBD1	CASRPGQGRSYTF	TGTGCCAGCAGACCTGGACAGGGACGTAGCTACACCTTC
once	TRBJ2-2	TRBV27	.	CASSEQANTGELFF	TGTGCCAGCAGTGAACAGGCGAACACCGGGGAGCTGTTTTTT
.	TRBJ1-6	TRBV2	.	CASSVEQVDNSPLHF	TGTGCCAGCAGTGTAGAGCAGGTCGATAATTCACCCCTCCACTTT
.	TRBJ1-2	TRBV6-5	.	CASSYAGQGRGGYTF	TGTGCCAGCAGTTACGCCGGGCAGGGGCGAGGGGGCTACACCTTC
.	TRBJ2-1	TRBV11-2	.	CASIASAGTGEQFF	TGTGCCAGCATCGCGTCGGCGGGCACCGGGGAGCAGTTCTTC
.	TRBJ1-6	TRBV7-9	TRBD1	CSSREYGTAGARDSPLHF	TGTTCCAGCAGGGAATATGGGACAGCAGGGGCGAGGGATTCACCCCTCCACTTT
.	TRBJ2-6	TRBV5-4	.	CTSSYDSRSGANVLTF	TGTACCAGCAGTTACGACAGTAGATCTGGGGCCAACGTCCTGACTTTC
.	TRBJ2-3	TRBV6-6	.	CASRHGQGLFTDTQYF	TGTGCCAGCAGGCACGGACAGGGACTATTCACAGATACGCAGTATTTT
.	TRBJ2-3	TRBV7-9	.	CASSLQVSLLTDTQYF	TGTGCCAGCAGCCTTCAGGTTTCGCTCCTCACAGATACGCAGTATTTT
.	TRBJ1-2	TRBV6-5	.	CASSYTLSATYGYTF	TGTGCCAGCAGTTACACCCTCTCCGCTACCTATGGCTACACCTTC
.	TRBJ2-1	TRBV11-2	TRBD2	CASSSSAAAGPPQDNEQFF	TGTGCCAGCAGCTCGTCGGCGGCAGCGGGGCCCCCTCAGGACAATGAGCAGTTCTTC
.	TRBJ2-7	TRBV7-2	.	CASSLLLGKEQYF	TGTGCCAGCAGCCTACTCCTCGGGAAGGAGCAGTACTTC
once	TRBJ2-7	TRBV10-2	TRBD2	CASSEYSREGEQYF	TGCGCCAGCAGTGAGTATTCCCGGGAGGGCGAGCAGTACTTC
.	TRBJ1-5	TRBV27	.	CASSLFGGSNSNQPQHF	TGTGCCAGCAGTTTATTCGGGGGGAGTAATAGCAATCAGCCCCAGCATTTT
.	TRBJ2-3	TRBV7-6	TRBD2	CASSPRLAGGSTDTQYF	TGTGCCAGCAGCCCGAGACTAGCGGGGGGCAGCACAGATACGCAGTATTTT
.	TRBJ2-1	TRBV5-1	.	CASSLALGAGNEQFF	TGCGCCAGCAGCTTGGCCCTTGGGGCAGGCAATGAGCAGTTCTTC
.	TRBJ1-3	TRBV4-1	.	CASSPEWTASSGNTIYF	TGCGCCAGCAGCCCAGAATGGACTGCGAGCTCTGGAAACACCATATATTTT
.	TRBJ1-2	TRBV5-1	.	CASSSPRRAQAGPRNSSYGYTF	TGCGCCAGCAGCTCCCCTCGGAGGGCCCAAGCGGGTCCAAGAAACAGTAGCTATGGCTACACCTTC
.	TRBJ1-3	TRBV4-1	.	CASSQDRGTGNTIYF	TGCGCCAGCAGCCAAGACAGGGGCACTGGAAACACCATATATTTT
.	TRBJ2-7	TRBV7-9	TRBD1	CASTLQGSYEQYF	TGTGCCAGCACCTTACAGGGGTCCTACGAGCAGTACTTC
once	TRBJ1-2	TRBV4-2	.	CASSPRQFNYGYTF	TGTGCCAGCAGCCCCCGACAGTTTAACTATGGCTACACCTTC
.	TRBJ1-1	TRBV30	TRBD1	CAWSDGDREFTEAFF	TGTGCCTGGAGTGACGGGGACAGGGAGTTCACTGAAGCTTTCTTT
.	TRBJ2-5	TRBV7-9	.	CASSLSPETQYF	TGTGCCAGCAGCCTTAGTCCGGAGACCCAGTACTTC
.	TRBJ2-2	TRBV4-3	.	CASSQQTEENTGELFF	TGCGCCAGCAGCCAACAGACAGAAGAAAACACCGGGGAGCTGTTTTTT
.	TRBJ1-1	TRBV2	.	CASTSQENTEAFF	TGTGCCAGCACCTCCCAGGAGAACACTGAAGCTTTCTTT
few	TRBJ1-3	TRBV5-4	TRBD1	CASSFSTGTSSGNTIYF	TGTGCCAGCAGCTTTTCGACAGGGACGAGCTCTGGAAACACCATATATTTT
few	TRBJ1-1	TRBV5-6	TRBD1	CASSPGQAWSRTTEAFF	TGTGCCAGCAGTCCAGGACAGGCCTGGTCACGGACCACTGAAGCTTTCTTT
.	TRBJ1-6	TRBV4-1	.	CASSHGLSNSPLHF	TGCGCCAGCAGCCACGGGTTGAGTAATTCACCCCTCCACTTT
.	TRBJ2-5	TRBV7-2	TRBD2	CASSARLAGELGTQYF	TGTGCCAGCAGCGCCCGACTAGCGGGGGAACTGGGGACCCAGTACTTC
.	TRBJ2-2	TRBV2	.	CASIQTNTGELFF	TGTGCCAGCATACAGACGAACACCGGGGAGCTGTTTTTT
.	TRBJ2-7	TRBV19	.	CASSSRGFFYEQYF	TGTGCCAGTAGTAGTCGGGGATTTTTCTACGAGCAGTACTTC
.	TRBJ2-7	TRBV4-3	.	CASSQTPQGLYEQYF	TGCGCCAGCAGCCAAACCCCCCAGGGTCTCTACGAGCAGTACTTC
.	TRBJ1-3	TRBV29-1	.	CSVGQSRGNTIYF	TGCAGCGTTGGACAATCAAGGGGTAACACCATATATTTT
.	TRBJ2-2	TRBV7-9	.	CASSLGAVLPGGELFF	TGTGCCAGCAGCTTAGGGGCAGTCTTACCCGGCGGGGAGCTGTTTTTT
.	TRBJ1-6	TRBV5-1	TRBD1	CASSFRDRGTPTTLHF	TGCGCCAGCAGCTTCCGGGACAGGGGAACCCCCACGACCCTCCACTTT
.	TRBJ1-6	TRBV27	.	CASSAGLGLGYGNSPLHF	TGTGCCAGCAGTGCCGGACTAGGGCTAGGTTACGGGAATTCACCCCTCCACTTT
few	TRBJ2-3	TRBV4-2	TRBD2	CASSSSGGSGADTQYF	TGTGCCAGCAGCTCTAGCGGGGGGTCGGGCGCGGATACGCAGTATTTT
.	TRBJ2-1	TRBV11-3	.	CASSLDPGTNNEQFF	TGTGCCAGCAGCTTAGATCCCGGGACAAACAATGAGCAGTTCTTC